The next 10 T cell receptor beta chains were all read from a single sample in a study of T cell changes during pregnancy in multiple sclerosis. Profiled with immunoSEQ multiplex PCR; TCRdb holds only in-frame clones, not every one. The sample consists of about 68,000 clones, roughly 89% of them appearing once. The material was peripheral blood, obtained in the second trimester of pregnancy. The source is a female donor with multiple sclerosis, enrolled in a pregnancy study.

This rearrangement joins TRBV7-3 to TRBJ2-2; no reliable D call. Looked up from germline, CDR1 is SGHTA and CDR2 is FQGTGA. The CDR3 sequence is 16 residues long. V was shortened by 1 base and J by 1 base, with 10 bases between the two germline ends. The CDR3 loop reads CASSLNSRMNTGELFF. The CDR3 coding sequence is TGTGCCAGCAGCTTAAACTCCAGGATGAACACCGGGGAGCTGTTTTTT.

The rearrangement joins TRBV11-3 to TRBJ2-1, with a possible D match to TRBD1 (7 bases). V was trimmed by 3 bases and J by 5 bases, leaving 17 bases between them. The CDR3 contains 16 residues. Germline V gene data show CDR1 as SGHNT and CDR2 as YENEEA. The CDR3 bases are TGTGCCAGCAGCTTCGCCGGGGCCAGGGGGGACAATGAGCAGTTCTTC. This codes for CASSFAGARGDNEQFF.

V and J are TRBV15 and TRBJ1-5; D is unresolved. This CDR3 has 15 residues. CDR1 and CDR2 from the germline V gene are LNHNV and YYDKDF (reference sequence). V lost 5 bases to trimming and J lost 4 bases, with 15 bases between them. The CDR3: CATSRKGNSNQPQHF. DNA for the CDR3: TGTGCCACCAGCCGAAAAGGTAACAGTAATCAGCCCCAGCATTTT.

The chain has TRBV19 and TRBJ2-1; D call uncertain. Germline CDR1 is LNHDA and CDR2 is SQIVND (reference sequence). This CDR3 contains 14 residues. Trimming removed 6 bases from V and 5 bases from J, with 14 bases in between. The CDR3 bases are TGTGCCAGTAGAGCGACCAGCGTAGACAATGAGCAGTTCTTC. Residues: CASRATSVDNEQFF.

This sequence joins TRBV28 and TRBJ2-1; the match to TRBD1 covers 7 bases. CDR1 and CDR2 from the germline V gene are MDHEN and SYDVKM. This CDR3 is 15 amino acids long. J was trimmed by 10 bases and V by 3 bases; bases with no gene match: 12. CDR3 sequence (DNA): TGTGCCAGCAGTTTCCCCCTCGACAGGGCGGGCGAGCAGTTCTTC. Its translation is CASSFPLDRAGEQFF.

V and J are TRBV6-1 and TRBJ2-5, with 9 bases matching TRBD2. Germline V CDR1 and CDR2: MNHNS, SASEGT. CDR3 length equals 15 residues. J was trimmed by 1 base and V by 1 base; bases with no gene match: 1. DNA for the CDR3: TGTGCCAGCAGTGAAGAGGGACTAGCCCAAGAGACCCAGTACTTC. As protein: CASSEEGLAQETQYF.

This clone came up once. The CDR3 nucleotides read TGTGCCAGCTCACCACCCCTTCCTAGCGGGGGGATCCCTATCCATGAGCAGTTCTTC. The encoded protein is CASSPPLPSGGIPIHEQFF. The genes are TRBV18 and TRBJ2-1, with 11 bases lining up with TRBD2. The length of the CDR3 is 19 residues. V lost 0 bases and J lost 8; bases outside the gene matches: 15. The germline CDR1 and CDR2 sequences are KGHSH and LQKENI.

This sequence joins TRBV6-6 and TRBJ1-1; D unclear. V lost 2 bases to trimming and J lost 3 bases, with 10 bases between them. The germline V gene has CDR1 MNHNY and CDR2 SVGAGI (reference sequence). CDR3 length equals 14 residues. This chain's CDR3 is CASSYSRPDTEAFF. The CDR3 coding sequence is TGTGCCAGCAGTTACAGCAGGCCCGACACTGAAGCTTTCTTT.

This clone was picked up a small number of times. The chain has TRBV9 and TRBJ2-2, with D possibly TRBD1 on 6 matching bases. Germline CDR1 SGDLS, CDR2 YYNGEE. The CDR3 loop spans 15 amino acids. The V gene lost 3 bases and the J gene lost 3 bases, with 12 bases spanning the gap. The CDR3 nucleotides are TGTGCCAGCAGCGCCCCGGACAGTTACACCGGGGAGCTGTTTTTT. Its protein is CASSAPDSYTGELFF.

V gene TRBV7-6 combines with J gene TRBJ2-7; the match to TRBD2 covers 9 bases. V dropped 1 base and J dropped 0; count of bases not matched to a gene: 4. The length of the CDR3 is 16 residues. Germline CDR1 SGHVS, CDR2 FNYEAQ. CDR3 amino acids: CASSLGSSGDSYEQYF. CDR3 in DNA: TGTGCCAGCAGCTTAGGTTCTAGCGGGGACTCCTACGAGCAGTACTTC.